The text below deals with one TCR beta chain. Trimming removed 0 bases at V and 9 bases at J, with 17 bases between. Germline CDR1 is LGHNA and CDR2 is YSLEER. The CDR3 has 15 amino acids. These data come from a study of blood T cell repertoires in COVID-19. Here immunoSEQ multiplex PCR was the method, and the copy in TCRdb shows in-frame clones only, minus some. The table shows some 130,000 clones, with about 70% occurring only once. The chain joins TRBV4-3 to TRBJ2-5; perhaps TRBD1 as D (5 bases). Sequencing used peripheral blood. This TCR derives from a woman in her sixties or seventies with acute or convalescent COVID-19. In nucleotides, the CDR3 is TGCGCCAGCAGCCAAGATCAGGGCGGCGAAGTGGCCCAGTACTTC. Translation gives CASSQDQGGEVAQYF.